This entry lists 17 T cell receptor beta chains sequenced from one sample in a study of blood T cells in healthy people across ages. The authors ran a second PCR of about 6 to 11 cycles using a sample-barcoded 5' primer and a J-beta primer mix. TCRdb passed the 5' RACE reads through MiXCR, listing each CDR3 protein once. Of approximately 1.5 million distinct CDR3 sequences listed, 42% are singletons. Sequencing was done on a sample of blood. Receptors originate from a woman between 18 and 30 years old in good health.

The chain recombines TRBV14 with TRBJ2-7; unclear D gene. V dropped 2 bases and J dropped 2 bases, with 10 bases sitting between them. The CDR3 is made up of 14 amino acids. Germline V lookup: CDR1 SGHDN, CDR2 FVKESK. Written as DNA, the CDR3 is TGTGCCAGCAGCCAATTTCCCAGAGCCTACGAGCAGTACTTC. As protein: CASSQFPRAYEQYF.

This clonotype was recorded a few times. V and J are TRBV6-5 and TRBJ2-5; TRBD1 agrees at 8 bases. The V and J ends lost 6 bases and 0 bases, in that order; junction bases with no gene match: 9. This CDR3 is built from 16 residues. Germline CDR1 MNHEY, CDR2 SVGAGI. The CDR3 region has the DNA TGTGCCAGCAGATCCCGGGACAGGAGAGACCAAGAGACCCAGTACTTC. Its translation: CASRSRDRRDQETQYF.

The chain joins TRBV12-3 or TRBV12-4 to TRBJ2-1; a weak D match, TRBD1 (6 bases). This CDR3 spans 13 amino acids. V lost 6 bases to trimming and J lost 10 bases, with 16 bases between them. The CDR3 sequence: CASRTGNDYEQFF. The DNA of the CDR3 is TGTGCCAGCAGAACAGGGAACGACTACGAGCAGTTCTTC.

A few counts support this clonotype. The CDR3 region is CASSLLRGTQGELFF. The CDR3, as DNA: TGTGCCAGCAGCCTGCTCCGGGGGACGCAAGGGGAGCTGTTTTTT. V and J are TRBV7-8 and TRBJ2-2, with D perhaps TRBD2 (6 bases). This CDR3 region has 15 residues. Germline-derived CDR1 and CDR2 are SGHVS and FQNEAQ. V was pared by 5 bases and J by 8 bases, with 18 bases between. Using reference TRBV7-8 and TRBJ2-2 for the parts outside the CDR3, the full variable domain is GAGVSQSPRYKVAKRGQDVALRCDPISGHVSLFWYQQALGQGPEFLTYFQNEAQLDKSGLPSDRFFAERPEGSVSTLKIQRTQQEDSAVYLCASSLLRGTQGELFFGEGSRLTVL.

V is TRBV4-3 and J is TRBJ2-1, with unresolved D. The CDR3 spans 18 residues. Germline V lookup: CDR1 LGHNA, CDR2 YSLEER. V gave up 0 bases and J gave up 0 bases, with 15 bases separating them. The CDR3 DNA reads as TGCGCCAGCAGCCAAGAGGTATACGGGCGGAGCTCCTACAATGAGCAGTTCTTC. Translated, it gives CASSQEVYGRSSYNEQFF.

Details on this clonotype: Compared with germline, one end of the junction differs, possibly owing to a read error. The gene calls are TRBV20-1 and TRBJ2-1; 13 positions match TRBD2. Germline V gives CDR1 DFQATT, CDR2 SNEGSKA (reference sequence). CDR3 length: 15 amino acids. Here the CDR3 DNA reads TGCGGTGCTAGGCGGGGACTAGCGGGAAGCTATGAGCAGTTCTTC. This encodes CGARRGLAGSYEQFF.

The chain recombines TRBV27 with TRBJ1-2, with 8 bases identical to TRBD1. CDR1 and CDR2 from the germline V gene are MNHEY and SMNVEV (reference sequence). The J segment lost 8 bases and the V segment lost 7 bases, leaving 9 bases of the junction unmatched. This CDR3 is 13 amino acids long. CDR3 region: CASNHGTGSGYTF. CDR3 nucleotides: TGTGCCAGCAACCACGGGACAGGTTCCGGCTACACCTTC.

This clonotype was seen more than once but under ten times. The CDR3 DNA sequence: TGTGCCACCGGGCAGGTAGCGGGGCTTTCAGATACGCAGTATTTT. Encoded protein: CATGQVAGLSDTQYF. This sequence joins TRBV15 and TRBJ2-3; TRBD2 matches 8 bases. The V segment lost 8 bases and the J segment 4 bases; nucleotides outside the gene matches: 11. The CDR3 covers 15 residues. Germline-derived CDR1 and CDR2 are LNHNV and YYDKDF (reference sequence). Based on the CDR3 plus reference TRBV15 and TRBJ2-3, the full variable domain is DAMVIQNPRYQVTQFGKPVTLSCSQTLNHNVMYWYQQKSSQAPKLLFHYYDKDFNNEADTPDNFQSRRPNTSFCFLDIRSPGLGDTAMYLCATGQVAGLSDTQYFGPGTRLTVL.

V gene TRBV29-1 combines with J gene TRBJ2-5; D call uncertain. This CDR3 comprises 13 residues. Germline CDR1 SQVTM, CDR2 ANQGSEA. V was clipped by 6 bases and J by 4 bases, with 15 bases between them. The CDR3 DNA reads as TGCAGCGTCGTCAAAGGGAACCGAGAGACCCAGTACTTC. It is translated as CSVVKGNRETQYF.

This clonotype was counted between two and nine times. The chain has TRBV7-8 and TRBJ2-3; D may be TRBD2 (5 bases). The CDR3 has 17 amino acids. V lost 2 bases and J lost 0, with 15 bases in between. Germline V gene lookup returns CDR1 SGHVS and CDR2 FQNEAQ. CDR3: CASSLWTGTTSTDTQYF. CDR3 nucleotides: TGTGCCAGCAGCTTATGGACGGGAACGACGAGCACAGATACGCAGTATTTT.

The chain is built from TRBV6-6 and TRBJ1-2; weak D call: TRBD1 (5 bases). CDR1 and CDR2 (germline): MNHNY, SVGAGI (reference sequence). The CDR3 consists of 15 residues. Trimming left V 4 bases short and J 1 base short, with 13 bases between. Here the CDR3 DNA reads TGTGCCAGCAGTTTGTTCCGGGGGGGTAACTATGGCTACACCTTC. It yields the protein CASSLFRGGNYGYTF.

As to this clonotype: A much larger clone lies one base from this, so it may be a read error. The genes are TRBV27 and TRBJ2-7, with D perhaps being TRBD1 or TRBD2 (5 bases each). Germline V CDR1 and CDR2: MNHEY, SMNVEV (reference sequence). The CDR3 extends over 13 amino acids. The CDR3 is CASSEGTSYGQYF. Written as DNA, the CDR3 is TGTGCCAGCAGTGAAGGGACCTCCTACGGGCAGTACTTC.

The chain carries TRBV6-5 and TRBJ2-7; TRBD1 matches 9 bases. CDR3 length: 14 residues. The germline CDR1 and CDR2 sequences are MNHEY and SVGAGI. After removal of 5 bases from V and 5 bases from J, the junction contained 7 bases not matched to a gene. DNA of the CDR3: TGTGCCAGCAGTGATTCGGGACAGGGAGACGAGCAGTACTTC. Translated, it gives CASSDSGQGDEQYF.

This clonotype has more than one count but fewer than ten. The chain has TRBV28 and TRBJ2-1; D might be TRBD2 (5 bases). Deletions cut 5 bases from V and 1 base from J, with 12 bases between. From germline, CDR1 is MDHEN and CDR2 SYDVKM. This CDR3 has 15 residues. In DNA, the CDR3 is TGTGCCAGCAGTCTTCATAGCGTTTCCTACAATGAGCAGTTCTTC. This translates into CASSLHSVSYNEQFF.

The rearrangement links TRBV20-1 to TRBJ1-5; D not certain. This CDR3 region has 15 residues. Germline assignment: CDR1 DFQATT and CDR2 SNEGSKA (reference sequence). V gave up 4 bases and J gave up 2 bases, with 15 bases separating them. CDR3: CSAKNRSSRNQPQHF. CDR3 DNA: TGCAGTGCTAAGAACAGATCCTCCCGCAATCAGCCCCAGCATTTT.

This clonotype was seen a handful of times. The rearrangement links TRBV28 to TRBJ2-5, with D uncertain. The germline gives CDR1 MDHEN, CDR2 SYDVKM. The CDR3 contains 14 residues. The V gene lost 3 bases and the J gene lost 4 bases, with 12 bases spanning the gap. The DNA of the CDR3 is TGTGCCAGCAGTTTTTCTATTAGCACAGAGACCCAGTACTTC. Its translation: CASSFSISTETQYF.

In its sample, this clonotype was seen a few times. The chain uses TRBV12-3 or TRBV12-4 and TRBJ1-5; no firm D call. This CDR3 has 15 residues. The V and J ends lost 1 base and 4 bases respectively, with 11 bases between them. In nucleotides, the CDR3 is TGTGCCAGCAGTTTAGGGTCGAAGGGTAATCAGCCCCAGCATTTT. It specifies CASSLGSKGNQPQHF.